The clone carrying this TCR beta chain was observed at least ten times. Its antigen is as yet unknown. Researchers classed hyperthyroidism as stable given no ophthalmopathy within 18 months of follow-up. The data derive from a study of Graves' ophthalmopathy and Graves' hyperthyroidism. Study details: Sampling took place at initial diagnosis, with peripheral blood obtained before any treatment. Study-level results: Progression of ophthalmopathy was predicted by the model with around 70% sensitivity and roughly 74% specificity. Blood samples also showed most expanded thyroid clonotypes exceeding 0.001 frequency.

Germline CDR1 ENHRY, CDR2 SYGVKD. With V trimmed by 6 bases and J by 1 base, 9 bases remained unmatched. The CDR3 consists of 16 residues. Amplification of TCR beta CDR3 regions used RNA transcripts. RT-PCR was first run with HTBI primers, then multiplex PCR in a second round. TCRdb fed the multiplex PCR reads into MiXCR, producing one record per CDR3 protein. This table has hundreds of thousands of distinct CDR3 sequences, around a fifth appearing once. Sequencing was performed on peripheral blood. This clonotype was sampled from a woman aged 18-29 years with stable Graves' hyperthyroidism. The chain has TRBV10-3 and TRBJ2-7; 10 bases agree with TRBD2. Here the CDR3 reads CAISAGTSDISYEQYF. For the CDR3, the DNA is TGTGCCATCAGCGCCGGGACTAGCGATATTTCCTACGAGCAGTACTTC.